A selection of T cell receptor beta chains follows, all from one sample in a study of blood T cell repertoires in COVID-19. Libraries were prepared by immunoSEQ multiplex PCR; TCRdb keeps only in-frame clonotypes and omits some of them. The table shows over 250,000 clones, with 89% occurring only once. Sequenced: PBMCs or T cells enriched from blood (not recorded which). These receptors all stem from a woman aged 55-70 years who had recovered from COVID-19. Each CDR3 is given with its conserved first and last residue. The D gene is left open where the match is weak. Rows give clone size only sometimes, using once, few, many, or a class for an expanded clone.

DNA | CDR3 | D | J | size | V
TGTGCCAGCAGTTTGGGGGCTAGCGGGAGGGCCGGGGAGCTGTTTTTT | CASSLGASGRAGELFF | TRBD2 | TRBJ2-2 | NA | TRBV28
TGTGCCAGCAGTGCCCTCGGGACAGGACAGCCCCAGCATTTT | CASSALGTGQPQHF | TRBD1 | TRBJ1-5 | NA | TRBV2
TGTGCCAGCAGTTTTGGAGTCGGCACTGAAGCTTTCTTT | CASSFGVGTEAFF | NA | TRBJ1-1 | NA | TRBV12-3/TRBV12-4
TGTGCCAGCAGCTTAGGCGCAACCTACGAGCAGTACTTC | CASSLGATYEQYF | NA | TRBJ2-7 | few | TRBV7-9
TGCGCCAGCAGTGACGGGCTAGCGGGCTCCCAAGAGACCCAGTACTTC | CASSDGLAGSQETQYF | TRBD2 | TRBJ2-5 | once | TRBV10-1
TGCGCCAGCAGCTTACGCGGGATTTTAGAGACCCAGTACTTC | CASSLRGILETQYF | NA | TRBJ2-5 | NA | TRBV5-1
TGCGCCAGCAGCTGGACAGGGGGTGTAAGCGATTCACCCCTCCACTTT | CASSWTGGVSDSPLHF | TRBD1 | TRBJ1-6 | NA | TRBV5-1
TGCAGCGGGACAGAGAACACTGAAGCTTTCTTT | CSGTENTEAFF | NA | TRBJ1-1 | NA | TRBV29-1
TGTGCCAGCAGCTTAGCACCTGGACAGGGGTTTCGTGGCTACACCTTC | CASSLAPGQGFRGYTF | TRBD1 | TRBJ1-2 | NA | TRBV7-8
TGTGCCAGCAGTGATTATGGATTTGCGGGGAACACTGAAGCTTTCTTT | CASSDYGFAGNTEAFF | NA | TRBJ1-1 | few | TRBV6-1
TGTGCCAGTAGTTTCGGGGGGACTGAAGCTTTCTTT | CASSFGGTEAFF | NA | TRBJ1-1 | NA | TRBV19
TGTGCCAGCTCACCAATGCTTACAGGGGAGATGAACACTGAAGCTTTCTTT | CASSPMLTGEMNTEAFF | TRBD1 | TRBJ1-1 | NA | TRBV18
TGTGCCAGCAGCTTATCGGGGACTAGCGGGACCTTTCAAGAGACCCAGTACTTC | CASSLSGTSGTFQETQYF | TRBD2 | TRBJ2-5 | NA | TRBV7-9
TGTGCCAGCAGGCAATACAGGGTGGATGAGCAGTTCTTC | CASRQYRVDEQFF | NA | TRBJ2-1 | NA | TRBV27
TGTGCCAGCAGCTTGGGACTAGCGTCTTCCTACCAAGAGACCCAGTACTTC | CASSLGLASSYQETQYF | TRBD2 | TRBJ2-5 | NA | TRBV11-3
TGTGCCAGCAGCTTAGGCGGCGTTGCTTTCTTT | CASSLGGVAFF | NA | TRBJ1-1 | NA | TRBV11-2
TGTGCCAGCAGCTTAGGACTAGCGGTATCTGATGAGCAGTTCTTC | CASSLGLAVSDEQFF | TRBD2 | TRBJ2-1 | NA | TRBV7-9
TGTGCCAGTAGTATGGGTGTCAGGGGCTACGAGCAGTACTTC | CASSMGVRGYEQYF | NA | TRBJ2-7 | NA | TRBV19
TGTGCCAGCAGCCTCAGCACACAGGGAACTGGAAACACCATATATTTT | CASSLSTQGTGNTIYF | NA | TRBJ1-3 | NA | TRBV4-2
TGCGCCAGCAGCTTGGCCGGAGGCCGCATACTGTTTTTT | CASSLAGGRILFF | NA | TRBJ2-2 | NA | TRBV5-1
TGTGCCTGGAGTCCCGGTACTCAATATGGCTACACCTTC | CAWSPGTQYGYTF | NA | TRBJ1-2 | NA | TRBV30
TGTGCCACCAGTGATTCGTGGGACAGGGATGGCAATCAGCCCCAGCATTTT | CATSDSWDRDGNQPQHF | TRBD1 | TRBJ1-5 | NA | TRBV24-1
TGTGCCAGCACACTTAAGGACAGTTCTAATGAAAAACTGTTTTTT | CASTLKDSSNEKLFF | NA | TRBJ1-4 | NA | TRBV18
TGTGCCAGCAGTTTATCTGTCACTGGAAACACCATATATTTT | CASSLSVTGNTIYF | NA | TRBJ1-3 | NA | TRBV27
TGCGCCAGCAGCTTGGCGGACAGAGGGCGAGGGGAGACCCAGTACTTC | CASSLADRGRGETQYF | NA | TRBJ2-5 | NA | TRBV5-1
TGTGCCAGCAGCTTAGGGGGTCGGGGGGCGCGTGGCTACACCTTC | CASSLGGRGARGYTF | NA | TRBJ1-2 | NA | TRBV7-6
TGTGCCAGCAGATGGGCTAGCGGGAGCTACGAGCAGTACTTC | CASRWASGSYEQYF | TRBD2 | TRBJ2-7 | NA | TRBV27
TGTGCCAGCAGTGAATATTCCGCTAGCGGGGGGGCTGATACGCAGTATTTT | CASSEYSASGGADTQYF | TRBD2 | TRBJ2-3 | NA | TRBV25-1
TGTGCCAGCAGCTTAAGCCGGGACAGGGGGGAGAACTATGGCTACACCTTC | CASSLSRDRGENYGYTF | TRBD1 | TRBJ1-2 | NA | TRBV7-3
TGCGCCAGCAGACAGGGGAACACTGAAGCTTTCTTT | CASRQGNTEAFF | NA | TRBJ1-1 | NA | TRBV5-1
TGTGCCAGCAGCTTGGGGGGGGGCAGTAATGAAAAACTGTTTTTT | CASSLGGGSNEKLFF | NA | TRBJ1-4 | NA | TRBV7-2
TGTGCCAGCAGCCCCGACAGGACTGGAAACACCATATATTTT | CASSPDRTGNTIYF | NA | TRBJ1-3 | NA | TRBV27
TGTGCCATCAGTGAAGCGGGGGATCGGGAGACCCAGTACTTC | CAISEAGDRETQYF | TRBD2 | TRBJ2-5 | NA | TRBV10-3
TGTGCCAGTAGTATTCTCCGAATGGCGGACACTGAAGCTTTCTTT | CASSILRMADTEAFF | NA | TRBJ1-1 | NA | TRBV19
TGTGCCAGCAGGGCTAGCGGGGTCAATGAGCAGTTCTTC | CASRASGVNEQFF | TRBD2 | TRBJ2-1 | NA | TRBV28
TGTGCCAGCAGTGAGTTACACTATAATTCACCCCTCCACTTT | CASSELHYNSPLHF | NA | TRBJ1-6 | NA | TRBV2
TGTGCCAGCAGTTCCTGGGGTAGCGGGTGGGTTCTTGTTAGCGCAGATACGCAGTATTTT | CASSSWGSGWVLVSADTQYF | TRBD2 | TRBJ2-3 | NA | TRBV28
TGTGCCAGTATTGAGGCCGGGGTGGACGGAAACATTCAGTACTTC | CASIEAGVDGNIQYF | NA | TRBJ2-4 | NA | TRBV19
TGCGCCAGCAGTGATCCTCGGACAGGGCCTACTGAAGCTTTCTTT | CASSDPRTGPTEAFF | TRBD1 | TRBJ1-1 | NA | TRBV10-1
TGTGCCACCAGTGTTGCAGGTTCCTACGAGCAGTACTTC | CATSVAGSYEQYF | NA | TRBJ2-7 | NA | TRBV24-1
TGTGCCAGCAGCTTAGCTGGGGCCCCAGGGGTATGGGGCTACACCTTC | CASSLAGAPGVWGYTF | NA | TRBJ1-2 | NA | TRBV7-9
TGCGCCAGCAGCCACCTAGCGGGAGACTACAATGAGCAGTTCTTC | CASSHLAGDYNEQFF | TRBD2 | TRBJ2-1 | few | TRBV4-1
TGTGCCAGCAGCTTAAACGGGGGGAAAGGCTACACCTTC | CASSLNGGKGYTF | NA | TRBJ1-2 | NA | TRBV7-2
TGTGCCAGCAACATTGACAAACGCGATACGCAGTATTTT | CASNIDKRDTQYF | NA | TRBJ2-3 | NA | TRBV9
TGTGCCAGCAGCTTGGGACAGAACCAAGAGACCCAGTACTTC | CASSLGQNQETQYF | NA | TRBJ2-5 | NA | TRBV5-5
TGTGCCAGCAGTCTCAGGGGGGTTTACTATGGCTACACCTTC | CASSLRGVYYGYTF | TRBD1 | TRBJ1-2 | NA | TRBV28
TGTGCCAGCGAAAAATTAGCGGGGAGTGAGCAGTTCTTC | CASEKLAGSEQFF | TRBD2 | TRBJ2-1 | NA | TRBV2
TGCGCCAGCAGCTTGGTGGGGAGCCGAGGAGAAAAACTGTTTTTT | CASSLVGSRGEKLFF | NA | TRBJ1-4 | NA | TRBV5-1
TGTGCCAGCAGTTCCCGGGGGGGCGCCGATGAAAAACTGTTTTTT | CASSSRGGADEKLFF | NA | TRBJ1-4 | NA | TRBV28
TGTGCCAGCAGTGAGTCTCAGGGGTTGATGGCTTTCTTT | CASSESQGLMAFF | NA | TRBJ1-1 | few | TRBV6-4
TGTGCCAGCAGTTTAATGGGACACCTAAACTATGGCTACACCTTC | CASSLMGHLNYGYTF | NA | TRBJ1-2 | NA | TRBV27
TGTGCCAGCAGCCTTTTAACCTACGAGCAGTACTTC | CASSLLTYEQYF | NA | TRBJ2-7 | few | TRBV11-1
TGTGCCAGCGGCTACCCGCTCTCCGGGTATGGCTACACCTTC | CASGYPLSGYGYTF | NA | TRBJ1-2 | NA | TRBV28
TGTGCCAGCACAGGACAGGGGGCGCGAGAGACCCAGTACTTC | CASTGQGARETQYF | TRBD1 | TRBJ2-5 | few | TRBV6-5
TGTGCCTGGAGTGTACTAACTAGCAATCAGCCCCAGCATTTT | CAWSVLTSNQPQHF | NA | TRBJ1-5 | once | TRBV30
TGTGCCAGCTCCAGGACAGTCCTCTGGGAGCAGTACTTC | CASSRTVLWEQYF | NA | TRBJ2-7 | NA | TRBV28
TGTGCCAGCAGACTCGGGACTAGCGTTTACAATGAGCAGTTCTTC | CASRLGTSVYNEQFF | TRBD2 | TRBJ2-1 | NA | TRBV5-4
TGTGCCTGGAAAACAGGGTTTACGTCTGGAAACACCATATATTTT | CAWKTGFTSGNTIYF | NA | TRBJ1-3 | NA | TRBV30